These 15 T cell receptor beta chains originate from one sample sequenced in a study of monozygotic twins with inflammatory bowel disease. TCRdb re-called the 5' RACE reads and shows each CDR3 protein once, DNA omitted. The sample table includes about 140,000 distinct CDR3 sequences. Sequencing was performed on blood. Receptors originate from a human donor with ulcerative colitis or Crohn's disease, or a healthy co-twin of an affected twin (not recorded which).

The CDR3 spells CASSFPPSGIYEQYF. The chain recombines TRBV7-2 with TRBJ2-7; the D call of TRBD2 rests on TCRdb alone, since no DNA is present to check it. From germline, CDR1 is SGHTA and CDR2 FQGNSA. The CDR3 spans 15 residues.

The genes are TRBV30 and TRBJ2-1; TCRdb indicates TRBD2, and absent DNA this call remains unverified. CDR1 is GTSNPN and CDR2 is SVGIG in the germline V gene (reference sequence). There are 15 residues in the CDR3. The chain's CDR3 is CAWSVLAGLYNEQFF.

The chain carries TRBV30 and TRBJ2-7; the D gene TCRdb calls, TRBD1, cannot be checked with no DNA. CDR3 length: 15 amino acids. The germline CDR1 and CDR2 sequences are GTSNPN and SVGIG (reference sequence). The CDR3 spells CAWSVMGQLDYEQYF.

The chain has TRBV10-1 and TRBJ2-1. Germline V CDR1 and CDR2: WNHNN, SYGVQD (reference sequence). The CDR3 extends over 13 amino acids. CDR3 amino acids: CASSDYPYNEQFF.

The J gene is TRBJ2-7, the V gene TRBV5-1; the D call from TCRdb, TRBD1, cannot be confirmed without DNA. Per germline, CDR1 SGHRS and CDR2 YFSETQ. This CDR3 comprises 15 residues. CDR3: CASSLGGTGIYEQYF.

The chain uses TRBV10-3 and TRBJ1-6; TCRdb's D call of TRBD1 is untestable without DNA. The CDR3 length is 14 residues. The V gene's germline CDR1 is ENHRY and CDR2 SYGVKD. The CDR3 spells CAISEQGGNSPLHF.

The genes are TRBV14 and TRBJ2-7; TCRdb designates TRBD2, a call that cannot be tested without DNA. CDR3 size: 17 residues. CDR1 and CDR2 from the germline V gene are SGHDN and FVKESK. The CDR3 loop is CASSPQVAAGRTYEQYF.

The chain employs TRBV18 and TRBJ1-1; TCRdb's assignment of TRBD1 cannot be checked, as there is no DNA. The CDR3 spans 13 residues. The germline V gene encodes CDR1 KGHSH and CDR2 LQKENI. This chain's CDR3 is CASSNLQETEAFF.

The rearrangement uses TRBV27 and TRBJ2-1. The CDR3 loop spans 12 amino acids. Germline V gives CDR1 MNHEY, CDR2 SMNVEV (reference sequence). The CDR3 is CASSFSRNEQFF.

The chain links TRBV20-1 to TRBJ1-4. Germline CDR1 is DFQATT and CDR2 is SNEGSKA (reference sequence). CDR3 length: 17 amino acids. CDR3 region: CSARHSIYGGGDEKLFF.

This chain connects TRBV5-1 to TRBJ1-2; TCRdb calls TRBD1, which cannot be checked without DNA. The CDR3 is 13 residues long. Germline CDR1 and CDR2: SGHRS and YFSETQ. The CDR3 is CASSFNRDSFRTF.

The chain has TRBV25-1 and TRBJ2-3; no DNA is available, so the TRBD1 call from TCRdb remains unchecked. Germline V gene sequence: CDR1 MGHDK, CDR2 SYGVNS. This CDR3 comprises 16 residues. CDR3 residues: CASSEAPRQGADTQYF.

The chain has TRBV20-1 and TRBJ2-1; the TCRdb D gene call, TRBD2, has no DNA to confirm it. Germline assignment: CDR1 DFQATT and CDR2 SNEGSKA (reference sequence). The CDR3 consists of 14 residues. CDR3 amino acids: CSAIGLAGSHEQFF.

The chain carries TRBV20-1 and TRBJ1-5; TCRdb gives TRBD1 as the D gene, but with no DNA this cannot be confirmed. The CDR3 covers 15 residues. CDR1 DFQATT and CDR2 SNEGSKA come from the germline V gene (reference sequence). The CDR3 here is CSAREVTGGGQPQHF.

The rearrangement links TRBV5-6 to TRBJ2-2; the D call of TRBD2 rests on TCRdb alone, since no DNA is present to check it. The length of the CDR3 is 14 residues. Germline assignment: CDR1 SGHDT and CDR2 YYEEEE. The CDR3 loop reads CASMGLTNTGELFF.